The clone carrying this TCR beta chain was observed a single time. Antigen: not known. The CDR3 spans 14 residues. Germline V gene lookup returns CDR1 MDHEN and CDR2 SYDVKM. Trimming pared 6 bases from V and 5 bases from J, leaving 14 bases between. This sample is part of a study of CD4 T cells in relation to SARS-CoV-2 and coronaviruses. Study information: The restricting HLA molecule for shared crossreactive spike epitopes was mapped. Study-level results: SARS-CoV-2-driven expansion was significantly weaker in crossreactive than monoreactive clones.

Before the COVID-19 pandemic, during about 2011-2019, CD4+ T cells were taken from unexposed donors. Generated by immunoSEQ multiplex PCR, the TCRdb table keeps only in-frame clones and is missing some. The sample lists tens of thousands of clones; roughly 88% were seen once. The sequencing sample was made of memory CD4+ T cells from PBMCs. The receptor was isolated from a human donor in good health. The chain couples TRBV28 to TRBJ1-5, with D possibly being TRBD1 (5 bases). The CDR3 sequence: CASRDKEVDQPQHF. DNA for the CDR3: TGTGCCAGCAGGGACAAGGAGGTCGATCAGCCCCAGCATTTT.